This T cell receptor beta chain was sequenced for a study of blood T cell repertoires in COVID-19. Across the study: In each case, the material was cDNA or gDNA derived from T cells, B-cell-depleted T cells, or PBMCs.

Donors were grouped by their self-reported clinical history. Two negative PCRs, clearance, or symptom resolution had been documented for recovered Cohort 3 donors. Per the study methods: Nucleated cell counts were estimated from reference gene primer amplification. Sequencing was performed with immunoSEQ multiplex PCR; in TCRdb, only in-frame clones are kept and a portion is missing. V and J calls and clone size are as listed in that table; D and trimming were resolved from the DNA. The sample carries around 280,000 clones, 89% recorded once. The CDR3 runs 13 residues. Trimming stripped 5 bases from V and 1 base from J, with 8 bases between. CDR1 and CDR2 (germline): MNHEY, SVGAGI. This clone was picked up a small number of times. The sample contains more than one DNA sequence encoding this CDR3.

The sequenced sample was PBMCs or T cells enriched from blood (not recorded which). The V and J genes are TRBV6-5 and TRBJ1-1, with D tentatively TRBD1 (5 bases). The clonotype originates from a woman in her forties who had recovered from COVID-19. The chain's CDR3 is CASSRGRNTEAFF. As DNA, the CDR3 is TGTGCCAGCAGTCGGGGGAGGAACACTGAAGCTTTCTTT.